This T cell receptor beta chain stems from a study of blood T cell repertoires in COVID-19. Background on the study: There were acute and convalescent COVID-19 samples, and they came from the United States, Italy and Spain.

The germline V gene has CDR1 SGHNT and CDR2 YENEEA. After removal of 2 bases from V and 7 bases from J, the junction contained 4 bases not matched to a gene. This CDR3 is 14 amino acids long. Only a few counts were recorded for this clone. Measured with immunoSEQ multiplex PCR; TCRdb has only the in-frame clones, and not every one. Of 65,000 to 100,000 clones detected, 70% to 90% appear once; the ten largest clones hold more than 4.5%. V usage is TRBV11-3 and J usage is TRBJ2-1; 8 bases line up with TRBD2. Sequencing was carried out using peripheral blood. The receptor comes from an elderly woman with acute or convalescent COVID-19. In nucleotides, the CDR3 is TGTGCCAGCAGCTTACGGGGGGGTGAAAATGAGCAGTTCTTC. Translating it yields CASSLRGGENEQFF.